This TCR beta chain was sequenced for a study of shared clonotypes between healthy human individuals. A remark on this clone: The sample carries other DNA sequences with the same CDR3.

The V segment lost 4 bases and the J segment 3 bases; nucleotides outside the gene matches: 2. Germline values: CDR1 LNHDA, CDR2 SQIVND (reference sequence). The CDR3 sequence is 14 residues long. As handled by the study authors: Filtering differed for immunoSEQ, which gave only junction sequences without quality scores. Clones were sequenced by immunoSEQ multiplex PCR, and TCRdb holds only the in-frame ones, with some missing. V, J and clone size are those of that table, while D and trimming were read from the DNA. In the table there are 2.5 million or so clones, around nine tenths of which are singletons.

Material: naive CD4+ T cells sorted from blood. Subset denoted: CD45RA+ positively selected. The source is a young man in good health. The V call is TRBV19, the J call TRBJ2-7, with 11 bases fitting TRBD1. The CDR3 coding sequence is TGTGCCAGTAGTAGGACAGGGGGCTTCTACGAGCAGTACTTC. Translated: CASSRTGGFYEQYF.